This T cell receptor (beta chain) was sequenced during a study of T cells after yellow fever vaccination. Germline CDR1 and CDR2: DFQATT and SNEGSKA (reference sequence). The CDR3 loop spans 13 amino acids. With 3 bases removed from V and 8 bases from J, the gap between germline ends came to 13 bases. This clonotype turned up a few times. Its antigen is unidentified. TCRdb processed the 5' RACE reads anew with MiXCR; each CDR3 protein has one entry. The repertoire holds approximately 250,000 distinct CDR3 sequences, with roughly 5% as singletons. Broader study findings: Researchers noted that a small share of clonotypes showed up in both CD4 and CD8 compartments. Highly abundant clonotypes carried over from the bulk population could end up in FACS-sorted repertoires as contaminants. Most clones from primary vaccination resurfaced after the booster (around 97% CD4, over 85% CD8).

The sequence was obtained from a man aged 18 to 30 who received the YFV17D yellow fever vaccine. The chain links TRBV20-1 to TRBJ1-4; tentative D call: TRBD1 (6 bases). Material: CD4+ T cells sorted from PBMCs, obtained on the day of the yellow fever booster vaccination. The CDR3 bases are TGCAGTGCTAGGGGGGTCGGGGGCGAAAAACTGTTTTTT. Its protein product is CSARGVGGEKLFF.